This entry lists 27 T cell receptor beta chains sequenced from one sample in a study of shared clonotypes between healthy human individuals. Sequencing used immunoSEQ multiplex PCR; TCRdb keeps in-frame clones, though not all of them. This table has about 690,000 clones, about 90% appearing once. Sequences were obtained from memory CD8+ T cells from PBMCs. Subset in this sample: CD45RO+ cells pooled with CCR7-negative TemRA cells. The receptors originated from a young man in good health. Some clones in this sample may be carry-over from other donors' samples.

The chain combines TRBV13 with TRBJ2-7; D unclear. CDR1 is PRHDT and CDR2 is FYEKMQ in the germline V gene (reference sequence). V lost 1 base and J lost 3, with 16 bases in between. The CDR3 has 16 amino acids. CDR3 loop: CASSLEGFQMGYEQYF. The CDR3 nucleotides read TGTGCCAGCAGCTTAGAAGGGTTTCAAATGGGCTACGAGCAGTACTTC.

V gene TRBV28 combines with J gene TRBJ2-3, with D tentatively TRBD2 (6 bases). The V gene lost 2 bases and the J gene lost 1 base, with 10 bases spanning the gap. The germline CDR1 and CDR2 sequences are MDHEN and SYDVKM. The CDR3 has 15 amino acids. Written as DNA, the CDR3 is TGTGCCAGCAGTTTAAGGCGGGATGGCACAGATACGCAGTATTTT. Translating it yields CASSLRRDGTDTQYF.

The CDR3 reads CASSLMWDLGNEQFF. The CDR3 DNA sequence: TGTGCCAGCAGCTTGATGTGGGATCTAGGCAATGAGCAGTTCTTC. V usage is TRBV11-2 and J usage is TRBJ2-1; D unresolved. This CDR3 comprises 15 residues. V lost 3 bases to trimming and J lost 6 bases, with 15 bases between them. Germline V CDR1 and CDR2: SGHAT, FQNNGV.

This chain joins TRBV25-1 and TRBJ2-7; D is uncertain. Deletions cut 5 bases from V and 3 bases from J, with 14 bases between. This CDR3 has 14 amino acids. Looked up from germline, CDR1 is MGHDK and CDR2 is SYGVNS. The CDR3 sequence is CASSPRTDLYEQYF. The CDR3 coding sequence is TGTGCCAGCAGTCCCCGGACGGATCTCTACGAGCAGTACTTC.

This chain joins TRBV10-1 and TRBJ2-2, with D unclear. The V gene's germline CDR1 is WNHNN and CDR2 SYGVQD (reference sequence). V shed 6 bases and J shed 2 bases, with 7 bases lying between them. This CDR3 is built from 13 residues. CDR3: CASSRHNTGELFF. The CDR3, as DNA: TGCGCCAGCAGCCGACACAACACCGGGGAGCTGTTTTTT.

The chain couples TRBV9 to TRBJ2-1; maybe TRBD2 (6 bases). From germline, CDR1 is SGDLS and CDR2 YYNGEE. This CDR3 is built from 16 residues. The ends were cut back, 2 bases at V and 0 bases at J, with 12 bases in the middle. The CDR3 here is CASSVGGTPSYNEQFF. CDR3 bases: TGTGCCAGCAGCGTCGGGGGTACTCCCTCCTACAATGAGCAGTTCTTC. Complete variable domain (other parts from reference TRBV9 and TRBJ2-1): DSGVTQTPKHLITATGQRVTLRCSPRSGDLSVYWYQQSLDQGLQFLIQYYNGEERAKGNILERFSAQQFPDLHSELNLSSLELGDSALYFCASSVGGTPSYNEQFFGPGTRLTVL.

V usage is TRBV7-8 and J usage is TRBJ1-1; D uncertain. V was pared by 2 bases and J by 0 bases, with 10 bases between. The CDR3 length is 15 residues. CDR1 SGHVS and CDR2 FQNEAQ come from the germline V gene. Written as DNA, the CDR3 is TGTGCCAGCAGCTTATTCGGTTTTATGAACACTGAAGCTTTCTTT. Translating gives CASSLFGFMNTEAFF.

CDR3 coding DNA: TGTGCCAGCAGCGTAGGCGGGTTTACTGGAAACACCATATATTTT. Its translation is CASSVGGFTGNTIYF. The rearrangement uses TRBV9 and TRBJ1-3; no firm D call. The V and J ends lost 0 bases and 2 bases respectively, with 9 bases between them. The V gene's germline CDR1 is SGDLS and CDR2 YYNGEE. CDR3 length: 15 amino acids.

The CDR3 nucleotides are TGTGCCAGCAGCCGGGACCGATTCTACGAGCAGTACTTC. This gives the protein CASSRDRFYEQYF. V gene TRBV5-4 combines with J gene TRBJ2-7, with D perhaps given as TRBD1 or TRBD2 (5 bases each). CDR1 is SGHNT and CDR2 is YYREEE in the germline V gene (reference sequence). V lost 4 bases to trimming and J lost 3 bases, with 11 bases between them. The CDR3 has 13 residues.

The chain links TRBV5-1 to TRBJ1-1; D remains ambiguous. The V end was cut by 1 base, the J end by 1 base, with 5 bases between. The CDR3 contains 13 residues. Germline CDR1 is SGHRS and CDR2 is YFSETQ. The CDR3 sequence is CASSLYENTEAFF. Written as DNA, the CDR3 is TGCGCCAGCAGCTTGTATGAGAACACTGAAGCTTTCTTT.

The rearrangement uses TRBV15 and TRBJ2-7, with a tentative D call TRBD2 (6 bases). CDR1 is LNHNV, CDR2 YYDKDF, per germline (reference sequence). Trimming took off 0 bases at V and 4 bases at J, with 16 bases between the two ends. The CDR3 is made up of 16 amino acids. CDR3 sequence reads: CATSRDRRRDSYEQYF. The CDR3 DNA sequence: TGTGCCACCAGCAGAGATCGTAGGCGGGATTCTTACGAGCAGTACTTC.

This clone appeared once. The rearrangement uses TRBV7-8 and TRBJ1-4, with a possible D match to TRBD1 (5 bases). CDR1 and CDR2 (germline): SGHVS, FQNEAQ. The ends were cut back, 1 base at V and 4 bases at J, with 10 bases in the middle. CDR3 size: 15 residues. The CDR3 DNA reads TGTGCCAGCAGCTTAGACAGGTTAATTAATGAAAAACTGTTTTTT. It codes for CASSLDRLINEKLFF.

This chain joins TRBV18 and TRBJ1-4; maybe TRBD1 (6 bases). The CDR3 is 16 amino acids. Trimming cost V 5 bases and J 0 bases, with 13 bases left between them. Germline V CDR1 and CDR2: KGHSH, LQKENI. CDR3 sequence (DNA): TGTGCCAGCTCATCTACAGGGACCGCAACTAATGAAAAACTGTTTTTT. This codes for CASSSTGTATNEKLFF.

This clone was seen only once. The chain is built from TRBV11-2 and TRBJ1-2; D uncertain. Germline V gene data show CDR1 as SGHAT and CDR2 as FQNNGV. The CDR3 spans 16 residues. V dropped 3 bases and J dropped 0 bases, with 14 bases sitting between them. CDR3 coding DNA: TGTGCCAGCAGCTTGGATGTTTCCCCAGCTAACTATGGCTACACCTTC. This sequence encodes CASSLDVSPANYGYTF.

The chain employs TRBV7-9 and TRBJ2-7; 12 positions agree with TRBD1. V lost 3 bases and J lost 3; bases outside the gene matches: 3. Germline V gene lookup returns CDR1 SEHNR and CDR2 FQNEAQ (reference sequence). The CDR3 extends over 15 amino acids. Written as DNA, the CDR3 is TGTGCCAGCAGCTTGGGACAGGGGGCCGTCTACGAGCAGTACTTC. This encodes CASSLGQGAVYEQYF.

In this sample, this clone turned up once. The chain joins TRBV9 to TRBJ2-1; D perhaps matches TRBD1 (6 bases). In germline, CDR1 is SGDLS, CDR2 YYNGEE. Trimming took off 3 bases at V and 0 bases at J, with 13 bases between the two ends. This CDR3 is built from 16 residues. CDR3 bases: TGTGCCAGCAGCGCCCCAACAGGGAGCTCCTACAATGAGCAGTTCTTC. Protein product: CASSAPTGSSYNEQFF.

The chain links TRBV27 to TRBJ2-7, with 12 bases fitting TRBD2. The CDR3 spans 15 residues. Germline V lookup: CDR1 MNHEY, CDR2 SMNVEV (reference sequence). Trimming cost V 3 bases and J 6 bases; bases outside gene matches: 6. The CDR3 DNA reads as TGTGCCAGCAGTTTTCTAGCGGGAGGGCCGGGCGAGCAGTACTTC. Translated, it gives CASSFLAGGPGEQYF.

The V and J genes are TRBV19 and TRBJ1-5, with D perhaps TRBD1 (5 bases). Trimming stripped 5 bases from V and 11 bases from J, with 13 bases between. The CDR3 totals 12 residues. Germline CDR1 LNHDA, CDR2 SQIVND (reference sequence). CDR3 loop: CASSLQGDAQHF. CDR3 sequence (DNA): TGTGCCAGTAGTCTTCAGGGTGATGCCCAGCATTTT.

V usage is TRBV2 and J usage is TRBJ2-7; 14 bases map to TRBD2. The trim removed 4 bases at V and 2 bases at J, leaving 4 bases unmatched. The germline V gene has CDR1 SNHLY and CDR2 FYNNEI. This CDR3 has 16 amino acids. The CDR3 DNA reads as TGTGCCAGCAGTGGGACTAGCGGGAGGTCAGCCTACGAGCAGTACTTC. Translation gives CASSGTSGRSAYEQYF.

For the CDR3, the DNA is TGTGCCTGGAGTGTTCTCGGACCCTCTGGAAACACCATATATTTT. Its protein product is CAWSVLGPSGNTIYF. The rearrangement uses TRBV30 and TRBJ1-3; the D is unclear. The V gene's germline CDR1 is GTSNPN and CDR2 SVGIG (reference sequence). Trimming pared 0 bases from V and 0 bases from J, leaving 9 bases between. The CDR3 consists of 15 residues.

The V and J genes are TRBV28 and TRBJ2-7, with TRBD2 identical over 9 bases. This CDR3 region has 14 residues. Trimming cost V 6 bases and J 5 bases; bases outside gene matches: 8. From germline, CDR1 is MDHEN and CDR2 SYDVKM. The CDR3 protein is CASRLAGEHHEQYF. Here the CDR3 DNA reads TGTGCCAGCAGGTTAGCGGGAGAGCACCACGAGCAGTACTTC.

The rearrangement links TRBV7-2 to TRBJ1-1; 9 bases fit TRBD1. Germline V gives CDR1 SGHTA, CDR2 FQGNSA. The trim removed 1 base at V and 4 bases at J, leaving 10 bases unmatched. This CDR3 contains 17 residues. CDR3 residues: CASSLGVWDRASTEAFF. The CDR3 nucleotides read TGTGCCAGCAGCTTAGGGGTCTGGGACAGGGCTAGCACTGAAGCTTTCTTT.

This clone is a singleton in its sample. This chain links TRBV5-4 with TRBJ2-7; 10 positions agree with TRBD2. The J segment lost 3 bases and the V segment lost 0 bases, leaving 3 bases of the junction unmatched. The CDR3 is 15 amino acids. Germline V lookup: CDR1 SGHNT, CDR2 YYREEE (reference sequence). CDR3 bases: TGTGCCAGCAGCTTGGTGGCTAGCGGGAGCTACGAGCAGTACTTC. Translating gives CASSLVASGSYEQYF.

The J gene is TRBJ2-3, the V gene TRBV28; weak D call: TRBD2 (7 bases). The germline V gene has CDR1 MDHEN and CDR2 SYDVKM. The CDR3 is made up of 12 amino acids. Between the trimmed V and J ends, which lost 10 bases and 6 bases, there was a span of 14 bases. Here the CDR3 DNA reads TGTGCCACGCGGGGGCGCCTTGATACGCAGTATTTT. Protein: CATRGRLDTQYF. The full variable domain, in which reference TRBV28 and TRBJ2-3 provide the parts outside the CDR3, is DVKVTQSSRYLVKRTGEKVFLECVQDMDHENMFWYRQDPGLGLRLIYFSYDVKMKEKGDIPEGYSVSREKKERFSLILESASTNQTSMYLCATRGRLDTQYFGPGTRLTVL.

V and J are TRBV2 and TRBJ2-4; D is unresolved. V lost 7 bases and J 9 bases, leaving 13 bases between the germline ends. The V gene's germline CDR1 is SNHLY and CDR2 FYNNEI. The CDR3 loop spans 12 amino acids. This chain's CDR3 is CASTPRRGIQYF. CDR3 bases: TGTGCCAGCACTCCTCGTCGAGGCATTCAGTACTTC.

At least ten counts were recorded for this clone. V and J are TRBV6-6 and TRBJ2-3; 10 bases agree with TRBD2. Germline assignment: CDR1 MNHNY and CDR2 SVGAGI (reference sequence). Germline trimming cut 6 bases from V and 4 bases from J; bases unmatched to any gene: 4. This CDR3 is built from 14 residues. DNA of the CDR3: TGTGCCAGCAGCCTAGCGGGAGAAGCAGATACGCAGTATTTT. As protein: CASSLAGEADTQYF.

The J gene is TRBJ1-1, the V gene TRBV28; D is undetermined. Germline V gene sequence: CDR1 MDHEN, CDR2 SYDVKM. The CDR3 covers 13 residues. V lost 4 bases, J lost 0 bases, and 6 bases lay in between. DNA of the CDR3: TGTGCCAGCAGTTCCCTTATGAACACTGAAGCTTTCTTT. It encodes CASSSLMNTEAFF.